This TCR beta chain was found in a study of T cells after yellow fever vaccination. This CDR3 is 12 amino acids long. Germline CDR1 is MDHEN and CDR2 is SYDVKM. Trimming shortened V by 3 bases and J by 5 bases, and 4 bases separated the two germline ends. For TCR, cDNA came from 5'RACE template switching, which added a universal primer site and UMIs. TCRdb analysed the 5' RACE reads with MiXCR anew, one entry per CDR3 protein. The sample contains 620,000 or so distinct CDR3 sequences, about 12% of which appear only once. This clonotype showed up many times. The sequence came from a man aged 30-40 years who received the YFV17D yellow fever vaccine. The chain recombines TRBV28 with TRBJ2-2; D not resolved. Sequencing was performed on PBMCs, taken on the day of the yellow fever booster vaccination. The CDR3 is CASSFRTGELFF. In nucleotides, the CDR3 is TGTGCCAGCAGTTTTAGAACCGGGGAGCTGTTTTTT.